This passage covers 30 T cell receptor beta chains from one sample sequenced in a study of shared clonotypes between healthy human individuals. Data came from immunoSEQ multiplex PCR; TCRdb stores just in-frame clones and leaves some out. The sample yields approximately 980,000 clones, over 60% seen once. Material for sequencing was memory CD4+ T cells sorted from blood. Stated subset: CD45RA-negative fraction. The source of these receptors is a man aged 18 to 30 in good health.

The rearrangement joins TRBV4-1 to TRBJ2-5; D gene ambiguous. Trimming removed 4 bases at V and 5 bases at J, with 14 bases between. The V gene's germline CDR1 is MGHRA and CDR2 YSYEKL. The CDR3 length is 14 residues. In DNA form, the CDR3 reads TGCGCCAGCAGCCTAGGCGCAGGCCGGGAGACCCAGTACTTC. Protein sequence: CASSLGAGRETQYF.

Regarding this clone: Other DNA variants within this sample encode the same CDR3. The chain has TRBV20-1 and TRBJ2-3; D gene ambiguous. Germline V CDR1 and CDR2: DFQATT, SNEGSKA (reference sequence). Trimming removed 4 bases from V and 3 bases from J, with 2 bases in between. CDR3 length: 10 amino acids. The CDR3 DNA reads as TGCAGTGCTATAACAGATACGCAGTATTTT. It is translated as CSAITDTQYF.

This chain links TRBV4-3 with TRBJ1-5; D possibly corresponds to TRBD1 (5 bases). The germline V gene encodes CDR1 LGHNA and CDR2 YSLEER. The CDR3 extends over 14 amino acids. Trimming pared 3 bases from V and 11 bases from J, leaving 17 bases between. CDR3 nucleotide sequence: TGCGCCAGCAGCCAGACTCAGAGGGGATCAGCCCAGCATTTT. Amino acid sequence: CASSQTQRGSAQHF.

The table lists this clone with a few counts. The rearrangement links TRBV5-8 to TRBJ1-3; 12 bases are a match to TRBD1. From germline, CDR1 is SGHTS and CDR2 YDEGEE. The J segment lost 4 bases and the V segment lost 2 bases, leaving 1 base of the junction unmatched. This CDR3 is 15 amino acids long. The CDR3 protein is CASSFGTGGGNTIYF. In nucleotides, the CDR3 is TGTGCCAGCAGCTTCGGGACAGGGGGCGGAAACACCATATATTTT.

The rearrangement links TRBV9 to TRBJ2-7; no clear D. The CDR3 has 15 residues. V lost 4 bases and J lost 0, with 14 bases in between. The germline CDR1 and CDR2 sequences are SGDLS and YYNGEE. The DNA for the CDR3 is TGTGCCAGCAGCTTAGGGAATTCTCCCTCCTACGAGCAGTACTTC. Its protein product is CASSLGNSPSYEQYF.

The genes are TRBV7-9 and TRBJ2-3; either TRBD1 or TRBD2 may fit D (5 bases each). CDR3 length: 17 amino acids. Germline V gene data show CDR1 as SEHNR and CDR2 as FQNEAQ (reference sequence). The V and J ends lost 1 base and 0 bases respectively, with 14 bases between them. CDR3 loop: CASSLGSRGASTDTQYF. The CDR3 nucleotides are TGTGCCAGCAGCTTAGGATCAAGGGGAGCGAGCACAGATACGCAGTATTTT.

This clone came up a few times. The chain carries TRBV6-1 and TRBJ2-7; 10 bases fit TRBD2. Germline CDR1 MNHNS, CDR2 SASEGT. Trimming took 5 bases from V and 2 from J; bases not matched to a gene: 3. This CDR3 contains 14 residues. The CDR3 reads CASSLLAGPYEQYF. CDR3 in DNA: TGTGCCAGCAGTCTACTAGCGGGGCCCTACGAGCAGTACTTC.

As to this clone: An end of the junction does not agree with germline; a read error may underlie this. The chain recombines TRBV18 with TRBJ2-1; 13 nucleotides agree with TRBD2. This CDR3 has 14 amino acids. Germline V CDR1 and CDR2: KGHSH, LQKENI. The CDR3 DNA reads TGTGCCAGCTCACCACCACTAGCGGGAGGGCCGGTAATCTTC. Protein product: CASSPPLAGGPVIF.

V is TRBV21-1 and J is TRBJ1-1. TRBV21-1 is given as a pseudogene. CDR3 length equals 13 residues. CDR3 nucleotides: TGTGCCAGCAGCGGAAGGGTTAACACTGAAGCTTTCTTT. It yields the protein CASSGRVNTEAFF.

The CDR3 bases are TGTGCCAGTAGTATAGGACAGGGTAAATCACCCCTCCACTTT. It encodes CASSIGQGKSPLHF. The V and J genes are TRBV19 and TRBJ1-6; 7 bases are shared with TRBD1. The CDR3 extends over 14 amino acids. Germline V gives CDR1 LNHDA, CDR2 SQIVND (reference sequence). With V trimmed by 1 base and J by 10 bases, 4 bases remained unmatched.

The chain carries TRBV25-1 and TRBJ2-5; 8 bases align to TRBD2. Germline CDR1 MGHDK, CDR2 SYGVNS. V lost 3 bases, J lost 1 base, and 10 bases stayed unmatched. The CDR3 extends over 17 amino acids. CDR3 region: CASSDIMAGGVQETQYF. The CDR3 coding sequence is TGTGCCAGCAGTGATATTATGGCGGGGGGTGTCCAAGAGACCCAGTACTTC.

This clone has more than one count but fewer than ten. The rearrangement uses TRBV19 and TRBJ1-1; D perhaps matches TRBD1 (5 bases). The CDR3 has 14 residues. Trimming shortened V by 10 bases and J by 4 bases, and 19 bases separated the two germline ends. CDR1 and CDR2 (germline): LNHDA, SQIVND (reference sequence). DNA of the CDR3: TGTGCCACCCTCTCGTGGGGACGTGGCACTGAAGCTTTCTTT. It yields the protein CATLSWGRGTEAFF.

The chain joins TRBV6-1 to TRBJ1-4; D may be TRBD1 (5 bases). Germline CDR1 is MNHNS and CDR2 is SASEGT. Trimming pared 4 bases from V and 8 bases from J, leaving 14 bases between. The CDR3 length is 14 residues. The CDR3 reads CASSAGQGLEKLFF. Written as DNA, the CDR3 is TGTGCCAGCAGTGCGGGGCAGGGACTCGAAAAACTGTTTTTT.

V usage is TRBV6-5 and J usage is TRBJ2-2, with TRBD2 matching over 9 bases. The CDR3 length is 14 residues. V shed 5 bases and J 6 bases; nucleotides not matched to a gene: 4. In germline, CDR1 is MNHEY, CDR2 SVGAGI. DNA of the CDR3: TGTGCCAGCAGTCAGGGCGGGAGGGCCGGGGAGCTGTTTTTT. It is translated as CASSQGGRAGELFF.

The genes are TRBV6-5 and TRBJ1-2; a possible D gene is TRBD1 (5 bases). This CDR3 contains 15 residues. The germline V gene has CDR1 MNHEY and CDR2 SVGAGI. V was cut by 0 bases and J by 2 bases, with 10 bases left in between. CDR3 in amino acids: CASSYSPRANYGYTF. CDR3 DNA sequence: TGTGCCAGCAGTTACTCCCCCAGGGCGAACTATGGCTACACCTTC.

V and J are TRBV6-5 and TRBJ2-5, with 8 bases that match TRBD1. Germline CDR1 MNHEY, CDR2 SVGAGI. The CDR3 has 16 amino acids. The V and J ends lost 3 bases and 4 bases, in that order; junction bases with no gene match: 10. The CDR3, as DNA: TGTGCCAGCAGTTATTCCCCCTCAGGGGGCGGAGAGACCCAGTACTTC. Amino acid sequence: CASSYSPSGGGETQYF.

Note on this clone: With a much larger clone just one base away, this may be a read error. The V and J genes are TRBV7-3 and TRBJ1-1; 9 bases agree with TRBD1. V was pared by 5 bases and J by 5 bases, with 3 bases of the junction left unmatched. Looked up from germline, CDR1 is SGHTA and CDR2 is FQGTGA. This CDR3 region has 13 residues. CDR3 sequence: CASSQTGGTEAFF. The DNA of the CDR3 is TGTGCCAGCAGCCAGACAGGGGGAACTGAAGCTTTCTTT.

This chain connects TRBV10-2 to TRBJ1-1; 7 bases agree with TRBD1. Trimming removed 6 bases from V and 6 bases from J; junction bases left unmatched: 4. The germline V gene encodes CDR1 WSHSY and CDR2 SAAADI. The CDR3 extends over 12 amino acids. The CDR3 sequence: CASSWTGPEAFF. CDR3 DNA: TGCGCCAGCAGCTGGACAGGACCTGAAGCTTTCTTT.

This clone was seen at least ten times. The chain employs TRBV7-9 and TRBJ2-2, with 10 bases lining up with TRBD2. V was clipped by 6 bases and J by 3 bases; unmatched bases: 4. CDR1 is SEHNR, CDR2 FQNEAQ, per germline (reference sequence). This CDR3 region has 15 residues. Here the CDR3 DNA reads TGTGCCAGCAGGACAGCGGGAGGGGACACCGGGGAGCTGTTTTTT. Its protein is CASRTAGGDTGELFF.

The chain combines TRBV7-2 with TRBJ1-6; unclear D gene. The CDR3 contains 15 residues. Trimming pared 4 bases from V and 5 bases from J, leaving 12 bases between. Germline-derived CDR1 and CDR2 are SGHTA and FQGNSA. The CDR3 DNA follows: TGTGCCAGCAGCTCTTTGGTGGTACATAATTCACCCCTCCACTTT. Translated, it gives CASSSLVVHNSPLHF.

The chain recombines TRBV2 with TRBJ2-7; D gene ambiguous. V was shortened by 2 bases and J by 6 bases, with 5 bases between the two germline ends. Germline V gene sequence: CDR1 SNHLY, CDR2 FYNNEI. The CDR3 runs 11 residues. The CDR3 DNA reads TGTGCCAGCAGTGAACTGGCCGAGCAGTACTTC. Protein sequence: CASSELAEQYF.

The chain combines TRBV11-2 with TRBJ2-3, with 11 positions matching TRBD2. Germline V gene data show CDR1 as SGHAT and CDR2 as FQNNGV. J gave up 6 bases and V 10 bases, and 9 bases lay outside the gene matches. The CDR3 is 14 residues long. The chain's CDR3 is CATRMTSGTDTQYF. The CDR3, as DNA: TGTGCCACCCGAATGACTAGCGGGACCGATACGCAGTATTTT. Full variable domain (remainder filled in from reference TRBV11-2 and TRBJ2-3): EAGVAQSPRYKIIEKRQSVAFWCNPISGHATLYWYQQILGQGPKLLIQFQNNGVVDDSQLPKDRFSAERLKGVDSTLKIQPAKLEDSAVYLCATRMTSGTDTQYFGPGTRLTVL.

V and J are TRBV19 and TRBJ1-1; a weak D match, TRBD1 (5 bases). Deletions cut 10 bases from V and 4 bases from J, with 19 bases between. This CDR3 has 14 residues. Per germline, CDR1 LNHDA and CDR2 SQIVND (reference sequence). CDR3 nucleotide sequence: TGTGCCACCTCGCGGGGGGACGTTAGCACTGAAGCTTTCTTT. Its protein is CATSRGDVSTEAFF.

This rearrangement joins TRBV10-1 to TRBJ2-3, with 9 bases matching TRBD1. J gave up 5 bases and V 3 bases, and 9 bases lay outside the gene matches. CDR1 and CDR2 (germline): WNHNN, SYGVQD (reference sequence). The length of the CDR3 is 16 residues. The CDR3 DNA reads TGCGCCAGCAGTGACCTCCGGGACAGGGCGTTAGATACGCAGTATTTT. Translating it yields CASSDLRDRALDTQYF.

This chain links TRBV11-1 with TRBJ2-5; 8 nucleotides agree with TRBD1. V was pared by 5 bases and J by 5 bases, with 4 bases of the junction left unmatched. The CDR3 is made up of 13 amino acids. Germline CDR1 SGHAT, CDR2 FQDESV (reference sequence). As DNA, the CDR3 is TGTGCCAGCAGCCAGGACAGGGTGGAGACCCAGTACTTC. Protein sequence: CASSQDRVETQYF.

The sample holds a few counts of this clone. The V and J genes are TRBV2 and TRBJ1-6; D possibly corresponds to TRBD1 (5 bases). Looked up from germline, CDR1 is SNHLY and CDR2 is FYNNEI. The V gene lost 4 bases and the J gene lost 11 bases, with 9 bases spanning the gap. The CDR3 is 12 amino acids. CDR3 sequence reads: CASSGQPTPLHF. The CDR3 nucleotides are TGTGCCAGCAGTGGACAGCCAACACCCCTCCACTTT.

A word on this clone: A much larger clone differs from this one at a single base, so this may be a read error. This chain joins TRBV10-1 and TRBJ1-2; possible D gene TRBD1, 6 bases. V lost 0 bases and J 4 bases, leaving 6 bases between the germline ends. This CDR3 comprises 13 residues. From germline, CDR1 is WNHNN and CDR2 SYGVQD (reference sequence). CDR3 in amino acids: CASSESGGYGYTF. The CDR3 DNA sequence: TGCGCCAGCAGTGAGTCAGGGGGCTATGGCTACACCTTC.

The gene calls are TRBV5-4 and TRBJ2-1, with D unclear. The CDR3 spans 15 residues. Per the germline V gene, CDR1 is SGHNT and CDR2 is YYREEE (reference sequence). V dropped 3 bases and J dropped 6 bases, with 16 bases sitting between them. The CDR3 region has the DNA TGTGCCAGCAGCTGGACCGGCCGCAAGGGCAATGAGCAGTTCTTC. As protein: CASSWTGRKGNEQFF.

The chain links TRBV6-6 to TRBJ2-7; D remains ambiguous. The germline V and J ends were trimmed by 5 bases and 3 bases, with 11 bases remaining between them. Germline V gene sequence: CDR1 MNHNY, CDR2 SVGAGI (reference sequence). The CDR3 length is 13 residues. This chain's CDR3 is CASSPSLGYEQYF. The CDR3 DNA follows: TGTGCCAGCAGTCCGAGTTTAGGCTACGAGCAGTACTTC.

The chain has TRBV11-3 and TRBJ1-6; D is uncertain. Germline V gene data show CDR1 as SGHNT and CDR2 as YENEEA. Trimming pared 2 bases from V and 10 bases from J, leaving 21 bases between. The CDR3 has 17 residues. The CDR3 region is CASSLTGSILAGSPLHF. The CDR3 DNA reads as TGTGCCAGCAGCTTAACGGGTAGTATACTGGCGGGATCACCCCTCCACTTT.